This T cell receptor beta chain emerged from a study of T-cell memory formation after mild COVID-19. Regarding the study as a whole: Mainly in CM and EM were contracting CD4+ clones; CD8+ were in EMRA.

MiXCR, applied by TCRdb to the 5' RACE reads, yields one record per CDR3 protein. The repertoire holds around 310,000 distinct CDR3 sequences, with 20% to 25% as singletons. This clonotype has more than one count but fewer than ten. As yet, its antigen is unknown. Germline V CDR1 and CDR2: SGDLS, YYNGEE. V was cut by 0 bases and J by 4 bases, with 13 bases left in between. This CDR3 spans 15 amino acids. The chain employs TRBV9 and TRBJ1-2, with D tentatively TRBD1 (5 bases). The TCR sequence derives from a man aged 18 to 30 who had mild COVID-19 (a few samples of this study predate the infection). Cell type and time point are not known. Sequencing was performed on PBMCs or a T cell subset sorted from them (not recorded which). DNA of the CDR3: TGTGCCAGCAGCGTAGAGCTGGGGGAGGGCTATGGCTACACCTTC. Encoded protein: CASSVELGEGYGYTF.